Listed below are T cell receptor beta chains from one sample, sequenced in a study of monozygotic twins with cystic fibrosis. The table came from immunoSEQ multiplex PCR; TCRdb's copy has only in-frame clones and leaves some out. The sample contains approximately 27,000 clones, around nine tenths of which appear only once. Sequencing was carried out using blood. These receptors originate from a girl aged 2-10 years with cystic fibrosis. The CDR3 runs from the conserved cysteine through the conserved F or W. A D gene is named only where the DNA matches it firmly. Rows may omit the clone size; those that give it use once, few, many or a size class.

NA	TRBV4-2	TRBJ2-7	TRBD2	TGTGCCAGCAGCCAGGATGCGGGGGGCGGCGAGCAGTACTTC	CASSQDAGGGEQYF
NA	TRBV5-6	TRBJ1-2	NA	TGTGCCAGCAGCGAAGACAGGTATGGCTACACCTTC	CASSEDRYGYTF
NA	TRBV4-1	TRBJ2-7	NA	TGCGCCAGCAGCCCAAGAAAAGTGGCGGGGTACTCCTACGAGCAGTACTTC	CASSPRKVAGYSYEQYF
NA	TRBV7-9	TRBJ1-1	NA	TGTGCCAGCAGGCGCGGGTCGAACACTGAAGCTTTCTTT	CASRRGSNTEAFF
NA	TRBV7-6	TRBJ2-2	NA	TGTGCCAGCAGCTTAGCCCTAAACACCGGGGAGCTGTTTTTT	CASSLALNTGELFF
NA	TRBV10-2	TRBJ1-4	NA	TGCGCCAGCAAACCGGGAACTAATGAAAAACTGTTTTTT	CASKPGTNEKLFF
NA	TRBV23-1	TRBJ2-1	TRBD1	TGCGCCAGCAGACGTGGACAGGGTAACAATGAGCAGTTCTTC	CASRRGQGNNEQFF
NA	TRBV5-1	TRBJ2-7	TRBD1	TGCGCCAGCAGCTCGGCGACAGGGGTGTCCTACGAGCAGTACTTC	CASSSATGVSYEQYF
NA	TRBV6-6	TRBJ2-3	TRBD2	TGTGCCAGCAGAACTGAGCGGGGGGTGAGGACAGATACGCAGTATTTT	CASRTERGVRTDTQYF
NA	TRBV11-2	TRBJ1-1	NA	TGTGCCAGCAGCTTTGGGTACAGGGAGAACACTGAAGCTTTCTTT	CASSFGYRENTEAFF
NA	TRBV5-4	TRBJ1-2	TRBD1	TGTGCCAGCAGCTCGGGGCGGGACAGGGGATTCCGAGGCTACACCTTC	CASSSGRDRGFRGYTF
NA	TRBV7-8	TRBJ1-6	TRBD1	TGTGCCAGCAGACTTAGGACAGGGAGGCAATTGGATAATTCACCCCTCCACTTT	CASRLRTGRQLDNSPLHF
NA	TRBV18	TRBJ1-1	NA	TGTGCCAGCTCACCGGGACAGAACACTGAAGCTTTCTTT	CASSPGQNTEAFF
NA	TRBV5-1	TRBJ2-7	NA	TGCGCCAGCAGCCAGGGCTCCTACGAGCAGTACTTC	CASSQGSYEQYF
once	TRBV2	TRBJ2-1	TRBD2	TGTGCCAGCAGTGAGGGCTTGGGACTAGGGGGGTTCTTC	CASSEGLGLGGFF
once	TRBV20-1	TRBJ2-7	NA	TGCAGTGCTAGCCCGGAGCACGAGCAGTACTTC	CSASPEHEQYF
NA	TRBV7-8	TRBJ2-2	NA	TGTGCCAGCAGCTTAAGTCAGAACACCGGGGAGCTGTTTTTT	CASSLSQNTGELFF
NA	TRBV5-6	TRBJ2-2	NA	TGTGCCAGCAGCTTGACGGGTGGGGGCACCGGGGAGCTGTTTTTT	CASSLTGGGTGELFF
NA	TRBV30	TRBJ2-5	NA	TGTGCCTGGAGTCCCCCCGCAGAGACCCAGTACTTC	CAWSPPAETQYF
NA	TRBV5-1	TRBJ1-6	TRBD1	TGCGCCAGCAGCTGGACAGGGCCCGAGGCACCCCTCCACTTT	CASSWTGPEAPLHF
NA	TRBV9	TRBJ2-1	TRBD2	TGTGCCAGCAGCCCCGCGTGGGGGGGCTACAATGAGCAGTTCTTC	CASSPAWGGYNEQFF
NA	TRBV9	TRBJ2-1	TRBD2	TGTGCCAGCAGAAGGACTAGCGGGGCCAATAGTGAGCAGTTCTTC	CASRRTSGANSEQFF
NA	TRBV6-6	TRBJ1-5	NA	TGTGCCAGCAGACAGACCAGGGAGGGCAATCAGCCCCAGCATTTT	CASRQTREGNQPQHF
NA	TRBV13	TRBJ2-5	NA	TGTGCCAGCAGCTTAGAGTTCAGTGGGTCCAGGGGGACCCAGTACTTC	CASSLEFSGSRGTQYF
NA	TRBV25-1	TRBJ1-1	TRBD1	TGTGCCAGCAGTGAATCTAAGGGGGCGACGGACCCGAGGGCTTTCTTT	CASSESKGATDPRAFF
NA	TRBV5-5	TRBJ1-5	TRBD1	TGTGCCAGCAGCACGGGACAGATCAATCAGCCCCAGCATTTT	CASSTGQINQPQHF